This T cell receptor (beta chain) was recovered during a study of T cell repertoires in cytomegalovirus infection. Study-wide background: Alongside well-studied HLA-B-restricted CMV epitopes, recently identified HLA-C-restricted CMV epitopes were also used. TCR beta signatures that were public indicated CMV infection and matching HLA type.

Study results and limitations: Carriers of CMV plus the relevant HLA were identified by cumulative public TCR beta family frequency.

V dropped 5 bases and J dropped 0 bases, with 14 bases sitting between them. The CDR3 totals 16 residues. In regard to this clonotype: Its antigen is unidentified.

TCRdb independently ran MiXCR on the reads; one entry per CDR3 protein. This table has about a million distinct CDR3 sequences, around a third appearing once. This sequence joins TRBV12-3 or TRBV12-4 and TRBJ1-3; a weak D match, TRBD1 (6 bases). The sequencing used cultured CD8+ T cells from PBMCs, collected from culture after CMV antigen stimulation. This clonotype was obtained from a human donor in good health (CMV status not recorded). Some clones in this sample may be carry-over from other donors' samples. DNA for the CDR3: TGTGCCAGCAGTCCATCCGGGACAAGCTCTGGAAACACCATATATTTT. This codes for CASSPSGTSSGNTIYF.